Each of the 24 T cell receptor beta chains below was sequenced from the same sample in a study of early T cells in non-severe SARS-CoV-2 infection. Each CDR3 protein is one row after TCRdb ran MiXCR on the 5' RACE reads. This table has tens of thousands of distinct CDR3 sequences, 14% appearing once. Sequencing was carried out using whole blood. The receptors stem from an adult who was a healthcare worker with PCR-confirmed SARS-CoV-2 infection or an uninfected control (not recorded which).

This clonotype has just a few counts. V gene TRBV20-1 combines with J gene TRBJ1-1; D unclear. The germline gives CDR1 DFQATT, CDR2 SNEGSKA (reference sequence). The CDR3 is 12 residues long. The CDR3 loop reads CRAPRENTEAFF. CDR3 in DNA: TGCAGGGCCCCCCGGGAGAACACTGAAGCTTTCTTT.

The CDR3 reads CASGAAVAGQVTDTQYF. The DNA for the CDR3 is TGTGCCAGCGGGGCAGCGGTAGCGGGGCAAGTCACAGATACGCAGTATTTT. The chain couples TRBV27 to TRBJ2-3, with 8 bases that match TRBD2. Losses at the gene ends were 8 bases for V and 2 bases for J; bases not matched to a gene: 15. Germline V gene sequence: CDR1 MNHEY, CDR2 SMNVEV (reference sequence). This CDR3 region has 17 residues.

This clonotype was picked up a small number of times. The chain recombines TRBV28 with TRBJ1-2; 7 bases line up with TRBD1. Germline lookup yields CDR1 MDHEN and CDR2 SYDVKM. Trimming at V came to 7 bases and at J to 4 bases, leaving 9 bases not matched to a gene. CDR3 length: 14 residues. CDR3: CASKGTAEFYGYTF. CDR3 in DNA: TGTGCCAGCAAGGGGACAGCGGAATTCTATGGCTACACCTTC.

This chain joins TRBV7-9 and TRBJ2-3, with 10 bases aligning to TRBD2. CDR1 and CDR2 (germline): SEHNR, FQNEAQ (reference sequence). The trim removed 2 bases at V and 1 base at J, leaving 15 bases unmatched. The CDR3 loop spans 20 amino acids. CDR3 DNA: TGTGCCAGCAGCTTACTAGTCTATCCGCCTAGCGGGGGCCGCACAGATACGCAGTATTTT. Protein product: CASSLLVYPPSGGRTDTQYF.

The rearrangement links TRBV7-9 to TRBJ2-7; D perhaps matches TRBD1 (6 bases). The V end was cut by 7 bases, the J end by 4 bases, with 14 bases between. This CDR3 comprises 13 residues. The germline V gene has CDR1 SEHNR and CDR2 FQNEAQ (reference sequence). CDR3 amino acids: CASTRDTQYEQYF. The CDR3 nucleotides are TGTGCCAGCACCCGGGACACCCAGTACGAGCAGTACTTC.

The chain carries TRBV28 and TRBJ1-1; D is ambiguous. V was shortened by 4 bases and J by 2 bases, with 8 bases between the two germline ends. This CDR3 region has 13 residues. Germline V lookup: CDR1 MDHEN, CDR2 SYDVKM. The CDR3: CASSWVQNTEAFF. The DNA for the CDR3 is TGTGCCAGCAGTTGGGTCCAAAACACTGAAGCTTTCTTT.

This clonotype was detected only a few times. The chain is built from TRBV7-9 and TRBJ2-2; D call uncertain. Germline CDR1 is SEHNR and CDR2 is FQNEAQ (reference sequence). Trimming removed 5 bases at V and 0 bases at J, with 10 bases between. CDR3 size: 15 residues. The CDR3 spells CASSTRQANTGELFF. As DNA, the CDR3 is TGTGCCAGCAGCACGAGGCAGGCGAACACCGGGGAGCTGTTTTTT. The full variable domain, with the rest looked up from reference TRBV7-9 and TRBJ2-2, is DTGVSQNPRHKITKRGQNVTFRCDPISEHNRLYWYRQTLGQGPEFLTYFQNEAQLEKSRLLSDRFSAERPKGSFSTLEIQRTEQGDSAMYLCASSTRQANTGELFFGEGSRLTVL.

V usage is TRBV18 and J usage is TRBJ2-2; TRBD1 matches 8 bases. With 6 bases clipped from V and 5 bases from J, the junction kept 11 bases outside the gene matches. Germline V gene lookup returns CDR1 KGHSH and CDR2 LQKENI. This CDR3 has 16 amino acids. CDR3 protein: CASSITTGVATGELFF. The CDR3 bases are TGTGCCAGCTCGATAACGACAGGGGTAGCGACCGGGGAGCTGTTTTTT. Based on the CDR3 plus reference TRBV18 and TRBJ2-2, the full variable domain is NAGVMQNPRHLVRRRGQEARLRCSPMKGHSHVYWYRQLPEEGLKFMVYLQKENIIDESGMPKERFSAEFPKEGPSILRIQQVVRGDSAAYFCASSITTGVATGELFFGEGSRLTVL.

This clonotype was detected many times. The CDR3 bases are TGCAGCGTAGGCTCGGGACCGAACTATGGCTACACCTTC. Its protein product is CSVGSGPNYGYTF. The chain has TRBV29-1 and TRBJ1-2; D is possibly TRBD1 (5 bases). The CDR3 totals 13 residues. Germline-derived CDR1 and CDR2 are SQVTM and ANQGSEA. With 6 bases removed from V and 2 bases from J, the gap between germline ends came to 13 bases. The full variable domain, in which reference TRBV29-1 and TRBJ1-2 provide the parts outside the CDR3, is SAVISQKPSRDICQRGTSLTIQCQVDSQVTMMFWYRQQPGQSLTLIATANQGSEATYESGFVIDKFPISRPNLTFSTLTVSNMSPEDSSIYLCSVGSGPNYGYTFGSGTRLTVV.

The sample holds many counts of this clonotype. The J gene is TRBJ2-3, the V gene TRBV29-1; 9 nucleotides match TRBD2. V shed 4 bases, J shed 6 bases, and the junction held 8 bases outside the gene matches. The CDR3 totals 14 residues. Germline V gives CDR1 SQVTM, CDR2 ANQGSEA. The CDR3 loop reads CSVAVAGAADTQYF. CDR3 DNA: TGCAGCGTTGCGGTAGCGGGGGCTGCGGATACGCAGTATTTT.

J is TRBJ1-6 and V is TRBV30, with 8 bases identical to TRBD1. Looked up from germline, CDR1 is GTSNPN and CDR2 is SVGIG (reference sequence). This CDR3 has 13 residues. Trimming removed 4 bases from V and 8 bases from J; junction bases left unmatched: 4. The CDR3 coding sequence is TGTGCCTGGAAACAGGGGGAGTATTCACCCCTCCACTTT. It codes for CAWKQGEYSPLHF.

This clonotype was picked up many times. The CDR3 region is CASSQDSNRPPFSYQETQYF. CDR3 coding DNA: TGCGCCAGCAGCCAAGATTCTAACAGACCTCCATTTTCGTACCAAGAGACCCAGTACTTC. The genes are TRBV4-1 and TRBJ2-5; D is unresolved. In germline, CDR1 is MGHRA, CDR2 YSYEKL. This CDR3 is 20 amino acids long. Trimming removed 0 bases from V and 0 bases from J, with 23 bases in between.

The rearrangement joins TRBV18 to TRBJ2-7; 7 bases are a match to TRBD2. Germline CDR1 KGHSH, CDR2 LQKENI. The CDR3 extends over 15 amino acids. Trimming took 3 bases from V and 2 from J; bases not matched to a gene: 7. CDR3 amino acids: CASSPWTSGAYEQYF. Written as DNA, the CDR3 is TGTGCCAGCTCACCGTGGACTAGTGGGGCCTACGAGCAGTACTTC.

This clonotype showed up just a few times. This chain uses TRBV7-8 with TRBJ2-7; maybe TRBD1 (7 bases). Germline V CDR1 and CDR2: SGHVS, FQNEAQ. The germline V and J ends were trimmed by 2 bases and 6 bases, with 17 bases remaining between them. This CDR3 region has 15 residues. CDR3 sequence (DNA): TGTGCCAGCAGCTTATTGAGACAGGGACTCGGCGAGCAGTACTTC. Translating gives CASSLLRQGLGEQYF.

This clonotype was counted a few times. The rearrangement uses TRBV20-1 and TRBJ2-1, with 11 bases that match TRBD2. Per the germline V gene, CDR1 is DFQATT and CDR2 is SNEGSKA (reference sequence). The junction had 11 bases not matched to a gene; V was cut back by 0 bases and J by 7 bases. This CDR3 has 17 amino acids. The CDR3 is CSARDRLLAGVINEQFF. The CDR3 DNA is TGCAGTGCTAGAGATCGGCTACTAGCGGGGGTTATAAATGAGCAGTTCTTC.

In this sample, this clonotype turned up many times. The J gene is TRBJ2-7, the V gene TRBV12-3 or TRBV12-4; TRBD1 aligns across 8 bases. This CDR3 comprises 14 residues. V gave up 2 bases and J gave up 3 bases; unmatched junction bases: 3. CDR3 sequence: CASSLTGGNYEQYF. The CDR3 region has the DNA TGTGCCAGCAGTTTAACAGGGGGGAACTACGAGCAGTACTTC.

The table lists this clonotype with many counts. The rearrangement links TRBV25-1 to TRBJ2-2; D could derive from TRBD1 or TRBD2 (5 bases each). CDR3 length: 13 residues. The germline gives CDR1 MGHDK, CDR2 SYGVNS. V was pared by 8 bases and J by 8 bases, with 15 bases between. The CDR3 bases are TGTGCCAGCGGGGAAAGGGGAGCTGGGGAGCTGTTTTTT. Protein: CASGERGAGELFF.

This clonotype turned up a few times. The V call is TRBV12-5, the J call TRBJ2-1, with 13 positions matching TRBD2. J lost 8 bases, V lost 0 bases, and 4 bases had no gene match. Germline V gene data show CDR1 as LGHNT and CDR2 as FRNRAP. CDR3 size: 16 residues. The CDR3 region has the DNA TGTGCTAGTGGTTTGGTACTAGCGGGGGGGCCGCATGAGCAGTTCTTC. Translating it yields CASGLVLAGGPHEQFF.

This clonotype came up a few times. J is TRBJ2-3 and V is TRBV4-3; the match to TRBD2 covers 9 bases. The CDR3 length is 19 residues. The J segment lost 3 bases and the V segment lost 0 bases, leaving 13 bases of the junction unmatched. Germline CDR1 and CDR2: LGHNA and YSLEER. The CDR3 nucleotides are TGCGCCAGCAGCCAAGAGGGACTGTTGGGCGGGGGGGCTACAGATACGCAGTATTTT. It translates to CASSQEGLLGGGATDTQYF.

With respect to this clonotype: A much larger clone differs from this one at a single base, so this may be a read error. The CDR3 loop is CPSSVEGYSYNEQFF. The CDR3 DNA follows: TGTCCCAGCAGCGTAGAGGGATACTCATACAATGAGCAGTTCTTC. The rearrangement links TRBV9 to TRBJ2-1, with a possible D match to TRBD2 (5 bases). The V gene's germline CDR1 is SGDLS and CDR2 YYNGEE. This CDR3 spans 15 amino acids. Complete variable domain (other parts from reference TRBV9 and TRBJ2-1): DSGVTQTPKHLITATGQRVTLRCSPRSGDLSVYWYQQSLDQGLQFLIQYYNGEERAKGNILERFSAQQFPDLHSELNLSSLELGDSALYFCPSSVEGYSYNEQFFGPGTRLTVL.

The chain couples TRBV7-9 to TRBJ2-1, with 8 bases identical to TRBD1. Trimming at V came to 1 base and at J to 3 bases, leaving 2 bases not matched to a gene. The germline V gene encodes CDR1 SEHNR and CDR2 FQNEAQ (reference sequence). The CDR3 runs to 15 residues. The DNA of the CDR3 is TGTGCCAGCAGCTTAGGGACAGGGAACTACAATGAGCAGTTCTTC. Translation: CASSLGTGNYNEQFF.

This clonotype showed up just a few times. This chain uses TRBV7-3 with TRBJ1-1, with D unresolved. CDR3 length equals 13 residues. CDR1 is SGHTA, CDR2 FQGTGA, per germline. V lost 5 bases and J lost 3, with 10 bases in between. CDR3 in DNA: TGTGCCAGCAGCCTACATCCGGACACTGAAGCTTTCTTT. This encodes CASSLHPDTEAFF.

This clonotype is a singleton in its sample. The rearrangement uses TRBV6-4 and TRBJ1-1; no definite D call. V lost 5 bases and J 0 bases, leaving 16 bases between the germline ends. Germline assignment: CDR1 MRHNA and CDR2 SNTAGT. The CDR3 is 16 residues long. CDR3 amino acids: CASSRTWRQLNTEAFF. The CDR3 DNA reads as TGTGCCAGCAGTCGGACTTGGCGGCAGTTGAACACTGAAGCTTTCTTT.

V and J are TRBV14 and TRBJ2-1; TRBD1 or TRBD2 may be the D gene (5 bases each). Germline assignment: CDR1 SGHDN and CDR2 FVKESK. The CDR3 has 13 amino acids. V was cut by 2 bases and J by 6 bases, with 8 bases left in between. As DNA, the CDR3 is TGTGCCAGCAGCCAACGGGGCGGCAATGAGCAGTTCTTC. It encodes CASSQRGGNEQFF.